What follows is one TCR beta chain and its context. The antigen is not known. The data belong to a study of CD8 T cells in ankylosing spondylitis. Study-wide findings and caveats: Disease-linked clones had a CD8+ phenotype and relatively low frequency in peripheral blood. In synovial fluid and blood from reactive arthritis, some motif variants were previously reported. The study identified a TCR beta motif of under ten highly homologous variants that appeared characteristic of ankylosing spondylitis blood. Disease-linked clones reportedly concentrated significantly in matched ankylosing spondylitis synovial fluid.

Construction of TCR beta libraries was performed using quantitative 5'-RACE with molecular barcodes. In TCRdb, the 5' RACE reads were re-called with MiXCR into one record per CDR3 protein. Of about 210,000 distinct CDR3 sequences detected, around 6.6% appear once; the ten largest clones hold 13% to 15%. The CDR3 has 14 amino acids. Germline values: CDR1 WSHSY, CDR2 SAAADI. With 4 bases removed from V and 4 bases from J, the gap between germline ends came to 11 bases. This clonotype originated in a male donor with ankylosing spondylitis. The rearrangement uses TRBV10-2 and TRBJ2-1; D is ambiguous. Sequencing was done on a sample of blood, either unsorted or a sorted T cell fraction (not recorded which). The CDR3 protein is CASSVDFIYNEQFF. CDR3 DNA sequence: TGCGCCAGCAGTGTTGACTTTATTTACAATGAGCAGTTCTTC.